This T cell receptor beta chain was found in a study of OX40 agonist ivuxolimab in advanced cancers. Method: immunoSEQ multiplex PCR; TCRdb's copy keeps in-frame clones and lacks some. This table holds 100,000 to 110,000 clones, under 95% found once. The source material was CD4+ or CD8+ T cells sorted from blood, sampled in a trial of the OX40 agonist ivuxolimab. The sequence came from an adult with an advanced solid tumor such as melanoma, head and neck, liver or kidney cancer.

Written as DNA, the CDR3 is TGTGCCAGCAGCCCCAGACGGGAGAGGACCCAGTACTTC. Translation: CASSPRRERTQYF. The chain links TRBV27 to TRBJ2-5; D perhaps matches TRBD2 (6 bases). V shed 6 bases and J shed 7 bases, with 15 bases lying between them. The CDR3 totals 13 residues. Per the germline V gene, CDR1 is MNHEY and CDR2 is SMNVEV (reference sequence).